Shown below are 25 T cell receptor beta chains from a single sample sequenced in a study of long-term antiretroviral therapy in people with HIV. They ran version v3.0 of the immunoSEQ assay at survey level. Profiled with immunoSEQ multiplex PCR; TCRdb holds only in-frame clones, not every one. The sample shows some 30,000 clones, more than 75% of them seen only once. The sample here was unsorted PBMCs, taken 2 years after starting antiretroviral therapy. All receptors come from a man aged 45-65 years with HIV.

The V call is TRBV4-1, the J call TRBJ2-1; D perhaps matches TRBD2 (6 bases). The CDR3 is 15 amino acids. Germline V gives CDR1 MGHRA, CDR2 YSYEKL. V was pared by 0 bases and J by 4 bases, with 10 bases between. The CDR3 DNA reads TGCGCCAGCAGCCAAGAAGCTGGAGGGTACAATGAGCAGTTCTTC. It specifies CASSQEAGGYNEQFF.

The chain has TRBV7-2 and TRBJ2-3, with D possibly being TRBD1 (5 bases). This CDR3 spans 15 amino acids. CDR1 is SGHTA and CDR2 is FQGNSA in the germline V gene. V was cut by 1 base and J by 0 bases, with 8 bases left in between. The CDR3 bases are TGTGCCAGCAGCTTAGGACAGCTCAGCACAGATACGCAGTATTTT. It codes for CASSLGQLSTDTQYF.

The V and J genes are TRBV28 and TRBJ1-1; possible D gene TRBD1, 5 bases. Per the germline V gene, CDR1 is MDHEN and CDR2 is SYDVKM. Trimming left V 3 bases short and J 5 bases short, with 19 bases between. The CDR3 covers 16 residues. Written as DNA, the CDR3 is TGTGCCAGCAGTTTTAAGAATTGGTGGGGGGAGACTGAAGCTTTCTTT. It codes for CASSFKNWWGETEAFF.

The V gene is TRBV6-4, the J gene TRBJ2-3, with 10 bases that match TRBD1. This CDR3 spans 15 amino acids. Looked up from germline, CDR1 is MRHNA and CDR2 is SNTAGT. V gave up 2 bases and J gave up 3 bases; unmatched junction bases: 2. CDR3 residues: CASSDVDRGTDTQYF. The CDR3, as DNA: TGTGCCAGCAGTGACGTGGACAGGGGGACAGATACGCAGTATTTT.

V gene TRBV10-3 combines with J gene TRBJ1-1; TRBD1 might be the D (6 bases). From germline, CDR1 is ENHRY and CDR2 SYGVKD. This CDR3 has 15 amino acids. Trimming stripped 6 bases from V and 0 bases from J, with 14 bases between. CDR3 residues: CAIRAEGELNTEAFF. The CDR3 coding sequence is TGTGCCATCAGAGCGGAGGGGGAACTGAACACTGAAGCTTTCTTT.

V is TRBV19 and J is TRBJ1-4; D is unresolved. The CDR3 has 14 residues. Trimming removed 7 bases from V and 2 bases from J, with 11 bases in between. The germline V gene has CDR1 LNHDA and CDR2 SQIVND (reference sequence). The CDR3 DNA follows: TGTGCCAGTAAACCCCCCGGGACTAATGAAAAACTGTTTTTT. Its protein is CASKPPGTNEKLFF. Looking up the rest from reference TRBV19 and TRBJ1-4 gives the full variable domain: DGGITQSPKYLFRKEGQNVTLSCEQNLNHDAMYWYRQDPGQGLRLIYYSQIVNDFQKGDIAEGYSVSREKKESFPLTVTSAQKNPTAFYLCASKPPGTNEKLFFGSGTQLSVL.

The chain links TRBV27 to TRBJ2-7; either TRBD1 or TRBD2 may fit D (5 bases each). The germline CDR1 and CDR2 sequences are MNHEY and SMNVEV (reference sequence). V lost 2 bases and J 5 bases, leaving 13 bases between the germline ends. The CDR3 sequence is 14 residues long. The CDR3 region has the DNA TGTGCCAGCAGTTTACGGGACGTCGGAAACGAGCAGTACTTC. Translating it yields CASSLRDVGNEQYF.

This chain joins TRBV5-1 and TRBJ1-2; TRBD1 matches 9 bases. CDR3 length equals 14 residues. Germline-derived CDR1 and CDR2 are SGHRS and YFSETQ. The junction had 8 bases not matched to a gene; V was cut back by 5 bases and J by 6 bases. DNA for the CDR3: TGCGCCAGCAGGCTACAGGGGGCTCGGGATGGCTACACCTTC. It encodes CASRLQGARDGYTF.

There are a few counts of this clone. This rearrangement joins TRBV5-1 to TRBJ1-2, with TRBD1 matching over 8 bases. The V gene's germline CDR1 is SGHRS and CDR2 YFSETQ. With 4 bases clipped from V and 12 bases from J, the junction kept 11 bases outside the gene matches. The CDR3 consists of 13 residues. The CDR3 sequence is CASSLGTGSKDTF. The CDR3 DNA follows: TGCGCCAGCAGCCTCGGGACAGGCTCTAAGGACACCTTC.

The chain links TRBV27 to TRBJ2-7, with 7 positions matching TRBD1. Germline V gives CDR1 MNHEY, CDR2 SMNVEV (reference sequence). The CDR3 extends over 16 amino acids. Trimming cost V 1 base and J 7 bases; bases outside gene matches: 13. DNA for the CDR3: TGTGCCAGCAGTTTATTCACAGGGGCGGACCCTGAGGAGCAGTACTTC. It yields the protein CASSLFTGADPEEQYF.

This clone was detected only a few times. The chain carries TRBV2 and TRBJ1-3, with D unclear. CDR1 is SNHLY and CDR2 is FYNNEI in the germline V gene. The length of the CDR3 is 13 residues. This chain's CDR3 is CARRPGSGNTIYF. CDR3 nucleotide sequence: TGTGCTCGACGACCAGGCTCTGGAAACACCATATATTTT.

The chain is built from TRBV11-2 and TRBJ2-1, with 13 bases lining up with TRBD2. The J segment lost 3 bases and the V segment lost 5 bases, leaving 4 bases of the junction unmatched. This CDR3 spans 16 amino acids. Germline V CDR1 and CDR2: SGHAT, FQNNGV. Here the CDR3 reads CASSDGLAGDYNEQFF. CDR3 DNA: TGTGCCAGCAGCGACGGACTAGCGGGGGACTACAATGAGCAGTTCTTC.

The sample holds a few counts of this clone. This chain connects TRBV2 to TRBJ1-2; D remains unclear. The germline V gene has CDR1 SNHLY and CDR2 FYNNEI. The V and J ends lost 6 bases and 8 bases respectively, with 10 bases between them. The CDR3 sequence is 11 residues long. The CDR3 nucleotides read TGTGCCAGCAGCGGAGGGTACGGCTACACCTTC. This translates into CASSGGYGYTF. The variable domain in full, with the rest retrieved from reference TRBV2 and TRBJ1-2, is EPEVTQTPSHQVTQMGQEVILRCVPISNHLYFYWYRQILGQKVEFLVSFYNNEISEKSEIFDDQFSVERPDGSNFTLKIRSTKLEDSAMYFCASSGGYGYTFGSGTRLTVV.

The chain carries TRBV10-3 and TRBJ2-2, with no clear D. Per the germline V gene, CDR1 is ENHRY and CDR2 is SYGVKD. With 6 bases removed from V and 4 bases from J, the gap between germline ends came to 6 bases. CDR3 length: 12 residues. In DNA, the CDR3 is TGTGCCATCAGCGCATCCACCGGGGAGCTGTTTTTT. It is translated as CAISASTGELFF.

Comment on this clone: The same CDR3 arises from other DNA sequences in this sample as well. The CDR3 DNA reads TGTGCCAGCAGGACCCCTTTGGGAGATACGCAGTATTTT. This translates into CASRTPLGDTQYF. V and J are TRBV6-6 and TRBJ2-3, with D unresolved. Germline CDR1 reads MNHNY; CDR2 reads SVGAGI (reference sequence). The CDR3 is 13 amino acids. V gave up 6 bases and J gave up 5 bases, with 12 bases separating them.

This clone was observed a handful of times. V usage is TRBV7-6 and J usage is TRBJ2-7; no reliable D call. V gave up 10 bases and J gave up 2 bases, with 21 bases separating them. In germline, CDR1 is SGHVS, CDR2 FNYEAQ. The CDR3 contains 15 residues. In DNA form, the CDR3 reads TGTGCCACCACCCTCCTACCGGGTTCTCCCTACGAGCAGTACTTC. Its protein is CATTLLPGSPYEQYF.

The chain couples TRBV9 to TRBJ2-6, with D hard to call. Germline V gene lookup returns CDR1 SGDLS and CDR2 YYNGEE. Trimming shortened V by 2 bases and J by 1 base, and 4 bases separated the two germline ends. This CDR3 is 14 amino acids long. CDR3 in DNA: TGTGCCAGCAGCGTCGGGTCTGGGGCCAACGTCCTGACTTTC. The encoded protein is CASSVGSGANVLTF.

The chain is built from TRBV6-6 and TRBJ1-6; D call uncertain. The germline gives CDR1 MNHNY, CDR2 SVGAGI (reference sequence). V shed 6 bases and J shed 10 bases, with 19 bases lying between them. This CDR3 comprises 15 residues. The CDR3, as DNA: TGTGCCAGCAGGGCAGACTACAGCCTGCGATCACCCCTCCACTTT. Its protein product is CASRADYSLRSPLHF.

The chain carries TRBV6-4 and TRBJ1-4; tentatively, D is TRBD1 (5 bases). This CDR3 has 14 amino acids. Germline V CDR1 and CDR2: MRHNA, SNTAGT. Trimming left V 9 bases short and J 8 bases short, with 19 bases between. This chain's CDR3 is CASSSGAGGEKLFF. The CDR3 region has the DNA TGTGCCAGTTCCTCCGGGGCCGGAGGAGAAAAACTGTTTTTT.

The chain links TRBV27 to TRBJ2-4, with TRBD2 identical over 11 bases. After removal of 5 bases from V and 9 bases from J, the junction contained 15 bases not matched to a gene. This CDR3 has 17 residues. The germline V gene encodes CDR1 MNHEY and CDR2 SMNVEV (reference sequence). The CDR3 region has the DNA TGTGCCAGCAGTCCCGAAAGACTAGCGGGGTTAAGGGGCATTCAGTACTTC. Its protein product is CASSPERLAGLRGIQYF.

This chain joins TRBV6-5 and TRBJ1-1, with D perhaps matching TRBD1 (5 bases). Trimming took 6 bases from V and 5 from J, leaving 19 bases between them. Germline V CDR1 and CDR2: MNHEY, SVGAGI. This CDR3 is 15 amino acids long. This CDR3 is CASSYGGGSLTEAFF. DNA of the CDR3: TGTGCCAGCAGCTACGGGGGGGGGTCGTTGACTGAAGCTTTCTTT.

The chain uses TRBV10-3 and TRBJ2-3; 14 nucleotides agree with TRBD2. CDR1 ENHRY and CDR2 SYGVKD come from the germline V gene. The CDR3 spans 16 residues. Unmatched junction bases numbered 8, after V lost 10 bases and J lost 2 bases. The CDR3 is CATQGTSGSDTDTQYF. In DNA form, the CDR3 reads TGTGCCACCCAGGGGACTAGCGGGAGCGACACAGATACGCAGTATTTT.

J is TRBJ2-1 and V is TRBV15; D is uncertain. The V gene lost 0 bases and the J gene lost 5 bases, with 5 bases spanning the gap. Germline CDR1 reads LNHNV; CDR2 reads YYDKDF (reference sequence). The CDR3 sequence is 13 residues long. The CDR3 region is CATSREVHNEQFF. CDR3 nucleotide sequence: TGTGCCACCAGCAGAGAAGTTCACAATGAGCAGTTCTTC.

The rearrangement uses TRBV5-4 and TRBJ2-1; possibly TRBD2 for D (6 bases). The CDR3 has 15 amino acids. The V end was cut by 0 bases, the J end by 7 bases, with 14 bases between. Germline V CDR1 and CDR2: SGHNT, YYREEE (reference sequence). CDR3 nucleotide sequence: TGTGCCAGCAGCTTGGAGACTAGGGGCTTGAATGAGCAGTTCTTC. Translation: CASSLETRGLNEQFF.

The CDR3 nucleotides are TGTGCCATCAGTCACGGGAGGGGACTTCGCGAGCAGTACTTC. Amino acids: CAISHGRGLREQYF. The chain joins TRBV10-3 to TRBJ2-7; 8 bases agree with TRBD2. Germline trimming cut 5 bases from V and 6 bases from J; bases unmatched to any gene: 9. The germline V gene encodes CDR1 ENHRY and CDR2 SYGVKD. The CDR3 covers 14 residues.